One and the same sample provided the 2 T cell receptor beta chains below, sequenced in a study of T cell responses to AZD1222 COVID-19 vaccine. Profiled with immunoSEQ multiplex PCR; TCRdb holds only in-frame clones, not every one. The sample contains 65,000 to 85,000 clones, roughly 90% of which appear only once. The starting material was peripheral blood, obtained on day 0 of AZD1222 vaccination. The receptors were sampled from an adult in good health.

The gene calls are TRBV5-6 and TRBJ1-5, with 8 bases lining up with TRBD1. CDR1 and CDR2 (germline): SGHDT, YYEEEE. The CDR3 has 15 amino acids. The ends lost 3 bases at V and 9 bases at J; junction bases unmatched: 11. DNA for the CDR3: TGTGCCAGCAGCTCTCGCCCAGGGGGCCCTGGGCCCCAGCATTTT. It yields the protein CASSSRPGGPGPQHF.

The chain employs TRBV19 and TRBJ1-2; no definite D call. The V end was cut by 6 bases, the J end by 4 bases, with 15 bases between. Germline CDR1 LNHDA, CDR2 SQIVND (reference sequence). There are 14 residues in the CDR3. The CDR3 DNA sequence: TGTGCCAGTAGGACCGCCGGGGTTATCTATGGCTACACCTTC. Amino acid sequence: CASRTAGVIYGYTF.